This TCR beta chain appears in the sequencing data of a study of cytomegalovirus exposure and HLA in healthy donors. The CDR3 has 13 residues. Germline CDR1 is LGHNA and CDR2 is YSLEER. The germline V and J ends were trimmed by 0 bases and 8 bases, with 9 bases remaining between them. Both 60 Vbeta primers and 13 Jbeta primers went into the PCR. Measured with immunoSEQ multiplex PCR; TCRdb has only the in-frame clones, and not every one. The table records around 94,000 clones, roughly 79% of them present only once. Findings and limits, study-wide: A later analysis found common viral pathogens apparently linked to several of the most significant clusters. A missense DCLRE1C variant was associated with V- and J-gene trimming of TCR beta chains in a later analysis, and an independent cohort replicated the association.

A note on this clone: What it binds is unknown.

The TCR was taken from a woman aged 40 to 50 in good health and CMV-seronegative. The sample taken for sequencing was PBMCs. The chain carries TRBV4-3 and TRBJ2-3; D gene uncertain. The CDR3 DNA sequence: TGCGCCAGCAGCCAAGAAGGCGCAGGTACGCAGTATTTT. Residues: CASSQEGAGTQYF.